This is a list of T cell receptor beta chains from one sample in a study of cytomegalovirus exposure and HLA in healthy donors. Repertoires were generated with immunoSEQ multiplex PCR, while TCRdb's copy carries only in-frame clones and drops some. The table lists about 400,000 clones, roughly 90% of them singletons, with roughly 0.8% in the top ten. The sequenced material came from PBMCs. The receptors derive from a woman aged 18-29 years in good health and CMV-seronegative. Each CDR3 is given without its conserved first and last residue. Fields, in order: V gene, D gene, J gene, CDR3 protein. D genes are given only for firm matches.

TRBV5-1	NA	TRBJ1-1	ASSLEGTRTEAF
TRBV7-9	NA	TRBJ1-1	ASSAQGQNTEAF
TRBV5-1	NA	TRBJ1-4	ASSLRGFGEKLF
TRBV6-1	NA	TRBJ1-5	ASSEALADFSNQPQH
TRBV5-1	NA	TRBJ1-4	ASSFRTTNEKLF
TRBV7-9	TRBD2	TRBJ2-3	ASSEGLAGVRDTQY
TRBV5-4	TRBD2	TRBJ2-2	ASSLVPSGRDDTGELF
TRBV2	TRBD2	TRBJ2-2	ASSGLATGELF
TRBV7-6	NA	TRBJ2-1	ASSSPQQGLNEQF
TRBV28	NA	TRBJ1-2	ASSLSRDYGYT
TRBV5-1	TRBD2	TRBJ2-1	ASSLEASGSSYNEQF
TRBV7-6	NA	TRBJ1-1	ASSLVSGSNTEAF
TRBV6-1	NA	TRBJ1-2	ASTSQPGKGGYT
TRBV6-5	TRBD1	TRBJ1-6	ASTPAGGSYSPLH
TRBV7-9	TRBD1	TRBJ2-1	ASSTHRGTSYNEQF
TRBV9	NA	TRBJ2-5	ASRFRGTQY
TRBV4-2	NA	TRBJ2-5	ASSPEPKETQY
TRBV7-3	NA	TRBJ2-7	ASSLGGPHEQY
TRBV27	NA	TRBJ2-3	ASTPSRVRADTQY
TRBV30	TRBD1	TRBJ2-3	AWSTGVSSADTQY
TRBV7-3	TRBD2	TRBJ2-2	ASSPGAGASTGELF
TRBV5-1	TRBD2	TRBJ2-1	ASTLAGSSYNEQF
TRBV4-1	TRBD2	TRBJ2-7	ASSQASSGRFWGYEQY
TRBV6-5	TRBD2	TRBJ2-5	ASSRGGRETQY
TRBV7-9	NA	TRBJ2-4	ASSLLESGTDIQY
TRBV15	TRBD1	TRBJ1-1	ATIPDTGAEAF
TRBV5-1	NA	TRBJ2-7	ASSLAGSPYEQY
TRBV30	NA	TRBJ2-7	AWEDPGLQNEQY
TRBV4-2	TRBD1	TRBJ1-1	ASSQGGTGRDEAF
TRBV6-5	TRBD1	TRBJ2-5	ASSRGTGRETQY
TRBV28	NA	TRBJ2-5	ATKQETQY
TRBV9	NA	TRBJ2-1	ASSVEGRGNEQF
TRBV5-1	TRBD1	TRBJ1-2	ASSDTGAPSYGYT
TRBV6-5	NA	TRBJ1-1	ASAWGGETEAF
TRBV7-9	NA	TRBJ2-7	ASSLVGQKSYEQY
TRBV11-3	NA	TRBJ2-1	ASSFETGVNEQF
TRBV2	TRBD1	TRBJ2-2	ARTGTGNSGELF
TRBV6-4	NA	TRBJ2-2	ASSAQGGNTGELF
TRBV6-1	TRBD2	TRBJ2-5	ASNTGGLMVQY
TRBV2	NA	TRBJ1-2	ASSAETFGGSGYT
TRBV2	TRBD1	TRBJ1-5	ASSRGQVVNQPQH
TRBV27	TRBD2	TRBJ2-7	ASSPGLAGSEQY
TRBV27	TRBD2	TRBJ2-1	ASSSPRGLAGGPGHNEQF
TRBV2	NA	NA	ASSTTYEQY
TRBV28	TRBD2	TRBJ2-3	ASDPGGADTQY
TRBV28	TRBD2	TRBJ2-3	ASSPPGGSIVGVSTDTQY
TRBV29-1	TRBD1	TRBJ2-1	TLRDSYNEQF
TRBV19	NA	TRBJ1-6	ASSNMNSPLH
TRBV5-1	NA	TRBJ1-1	ASSSNTEAF
TRBV4-2	TRBD1	TRBJ2-7	ASSQDRAAYEQY